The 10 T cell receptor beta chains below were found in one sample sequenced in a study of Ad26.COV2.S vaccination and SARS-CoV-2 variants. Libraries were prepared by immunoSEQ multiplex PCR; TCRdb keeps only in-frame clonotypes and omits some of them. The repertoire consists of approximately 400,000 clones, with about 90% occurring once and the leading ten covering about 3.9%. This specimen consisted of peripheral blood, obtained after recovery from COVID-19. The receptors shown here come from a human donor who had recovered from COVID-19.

The CDR3: CASNLEPGQGVYEQYF. The CDR3, as DNA: TGCGCCAGCAACTTAGAACCGGGACAGGGGGTCTACGAGCAGTACTTC. The chain carries TRBV5-1 and TRBJ2-7, with 11 bases lining up with TRBD1. Germline-derived CDR1 and CDR2 are SGHRS and YFSETQ. Losses at the gene ends were 6 bases for V and 3 bases for J; bases not matched to a gene: 11. The CDR3 spans 16 residues.

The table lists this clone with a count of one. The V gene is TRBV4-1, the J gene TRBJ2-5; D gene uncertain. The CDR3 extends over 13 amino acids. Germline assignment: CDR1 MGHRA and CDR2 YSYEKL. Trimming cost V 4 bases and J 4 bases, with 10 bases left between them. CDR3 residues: CASSPSGRETQYF. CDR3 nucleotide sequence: TGCGCCAGCAGCCCCTCGGGTCGAGAGACCCAGTACTTC.

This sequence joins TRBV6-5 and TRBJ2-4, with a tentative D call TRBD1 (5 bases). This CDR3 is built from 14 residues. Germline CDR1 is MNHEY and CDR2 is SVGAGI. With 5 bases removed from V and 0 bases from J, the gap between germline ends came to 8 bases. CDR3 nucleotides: TGTGCCAGCAGTCTCGACAGAGCCAAAAACATTCAGTACTTC. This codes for CASSLDRAKNIQYF.

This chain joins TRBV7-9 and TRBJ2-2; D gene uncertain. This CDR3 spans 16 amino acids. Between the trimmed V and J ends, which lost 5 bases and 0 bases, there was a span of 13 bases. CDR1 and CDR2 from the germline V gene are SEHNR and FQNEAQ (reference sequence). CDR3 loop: CASSNEITANTGELFF. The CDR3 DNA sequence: TGTGCCAGCAGCAATGAAATAACAGCGAACACCGGGGAGCTGTTTTTT. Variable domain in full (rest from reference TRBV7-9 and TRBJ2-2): DTGVSQNPRHKITKRGQNVTFRCDPISEHNRLYWYRQTLGQGPEFLTYFQNEAQLEKSRLLSDRFSAERPKGSFSTLEIQRTEQGDSAMYLCASSNEITANTGELFFGEGSRLTVL.

The CDR3 spells CASSTSGQPNSPLHF. The CDR3 DNA is TGTGCCAGTAGTACCTCCGGGCAGCCGAATTCACCCCTCCACTTT. The chain couples TRBV19 to TRBJ1-6, with D unresolved. CDR1 is LNHDA, CDR2 SQIVND, per germline (reference sequence). With 4 bases removed from V and 7 bases from J, the gap between germline ends came to 14 bases. The CDR3 loop spans 15 amino acids.

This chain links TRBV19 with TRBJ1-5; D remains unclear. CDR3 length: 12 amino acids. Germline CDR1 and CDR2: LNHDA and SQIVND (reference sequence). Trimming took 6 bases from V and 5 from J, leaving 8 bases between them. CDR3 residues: CASSPLDQPQHF. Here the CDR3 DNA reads TGTGCCAGTAGCCCCCTCGATCAGCCCCAGCATTTT.

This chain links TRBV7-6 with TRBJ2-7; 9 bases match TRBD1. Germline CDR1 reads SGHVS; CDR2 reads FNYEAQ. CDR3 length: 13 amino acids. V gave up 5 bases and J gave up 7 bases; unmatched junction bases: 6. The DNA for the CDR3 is TGTGCCAGCAGCCCACGGACAGGGGAAGAGCAGTACTTC. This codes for CASSPRTGEEQYF. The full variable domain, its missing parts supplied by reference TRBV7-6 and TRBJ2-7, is GAGVSQSPRYKVTKRGQDVALRCDPISGHVSLYWYRQALGQGPEFLTYFNYEAQQDKSGLPNDRFSAERPEGSISTLTIQRTEQRDSAMYRCASSPRTGEEQYFGPGTRLTVT.

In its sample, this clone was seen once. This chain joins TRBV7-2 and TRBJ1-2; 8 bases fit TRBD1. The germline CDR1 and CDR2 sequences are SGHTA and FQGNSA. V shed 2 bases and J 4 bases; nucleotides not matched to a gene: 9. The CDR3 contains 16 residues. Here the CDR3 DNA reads TGTGCCAGCAGCTTAACAGGGGGAATTGGTAGCTATGGCTACACCTTC. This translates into CASSLTGGIGSYGYTF.

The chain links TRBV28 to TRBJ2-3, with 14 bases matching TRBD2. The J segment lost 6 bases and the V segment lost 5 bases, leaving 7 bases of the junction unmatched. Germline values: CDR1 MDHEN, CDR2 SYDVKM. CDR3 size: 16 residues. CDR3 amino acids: CASSAGLAGGRDTQYF. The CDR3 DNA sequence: TGTGCCAGCAGTGCCGGACTAGCGGGGGGCCGTGATACGCAGTATTTT.

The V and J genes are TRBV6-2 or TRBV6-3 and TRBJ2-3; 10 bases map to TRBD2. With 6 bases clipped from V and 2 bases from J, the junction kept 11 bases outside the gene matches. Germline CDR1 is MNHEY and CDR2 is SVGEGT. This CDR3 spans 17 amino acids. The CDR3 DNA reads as TGTGCCAGCAGCCCCCGAAGGACTAGCGGAAACACAGATACGCAGTATTTT. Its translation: CASSPRRTSGNTDTQYF.